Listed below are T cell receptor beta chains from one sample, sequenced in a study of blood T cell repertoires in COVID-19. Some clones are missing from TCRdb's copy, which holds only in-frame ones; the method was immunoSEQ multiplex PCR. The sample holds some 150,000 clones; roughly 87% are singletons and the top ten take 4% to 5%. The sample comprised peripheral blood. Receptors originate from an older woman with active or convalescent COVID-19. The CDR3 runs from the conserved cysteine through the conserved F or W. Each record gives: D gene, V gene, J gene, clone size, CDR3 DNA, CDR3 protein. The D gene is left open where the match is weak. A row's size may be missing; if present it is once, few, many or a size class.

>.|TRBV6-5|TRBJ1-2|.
TGTGCCAGCAGTTACTCGGCAGCGCCCTATGGCTACACCTTC
CASSYSAAPYGYTF
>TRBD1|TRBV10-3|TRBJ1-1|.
TGTGCCATCGGACAGGGCCCCACTGAAGCTTTCTTT
CAIGQGPTEAFF
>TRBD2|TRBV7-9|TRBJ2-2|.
TGTGCCAGCAGCTTAGTCGGCGGGGGGCCCGGGGAGCTGTTTTTT
CASSLVGGGPGELFF
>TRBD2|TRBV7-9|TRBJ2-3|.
TGTGCCAGCAGCTTAAGTGCGGGGGGGCAGGATACGCAGTATTTT
CASSLSAGGQDTQYF
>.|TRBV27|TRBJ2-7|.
TGTGCCAGCAGGAGGACCCAACAGGGAAACTACGAGCAGTACTTC
CASRRTQQGNYEQYF
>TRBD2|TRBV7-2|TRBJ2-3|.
TGTGCCAGCAGCTTAGCTCGGGGGGGGACAGATACGCAGTATTTT
CASSLARGGTDTQYF
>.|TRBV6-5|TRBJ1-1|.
TGTGCCAGCAGCTTCCCGGGATCTAGTTCTGAAGCTTTCTTT
CASSFPGSSSEAFF
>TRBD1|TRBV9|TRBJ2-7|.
TGTGCCAGCAGCGTAGCCTCCGGGACAGGGGGCCCCTACGAGCAGTACTTC
CASSVASGTGGPYEQYF
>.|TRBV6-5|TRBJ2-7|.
TGTGCCAGCAGAAGAACAGACCTCTACGAGCAGTACTTC
CASRRTDLYEQYF
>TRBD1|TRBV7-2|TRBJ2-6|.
TGTGCCAGCAGCTTTCTGACAGGGGAAGGGGCTGGGGCCAACGTCCTGACTTTC
CASSFLTGEGAGANVLTF
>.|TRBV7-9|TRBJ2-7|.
TGTGCCAGCACCCGAACCATAGGGGGCGAGCAGTACTTC
CASTRTIGGEQYF
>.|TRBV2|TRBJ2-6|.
TGTGCCAGCAGTGAAGAGGGGCAGGGGGCCAACGTCCTGACTTTC
CASSEEGQGANVLTF
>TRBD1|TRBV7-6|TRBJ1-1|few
TGTGCCAGCAGCTTAGTTCAACCAGGGACAGGGGGCTACACTGAAGCTTTCTTT
CASSLVQPGTGGYTEAFF
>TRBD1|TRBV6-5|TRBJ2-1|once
TGTGCCAGCGGCCGGGACAGGGGCAATGAGCAGTTCTTC
CASGRDRGNEQFF
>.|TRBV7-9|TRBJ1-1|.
TGTGCCAGCAGCTGGCTAGCAGGATCCAACACTGAAGCTTTCTTT
CASSWLAGSNTEAFF
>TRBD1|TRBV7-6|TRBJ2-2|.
TGTGCCAGCAGCTGGGCCGGGACAGGGCTGACCGGGGAGCTGTTTTTT
CASSWAGTGLTGELFF
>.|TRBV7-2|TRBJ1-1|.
TGTGCCAGCAGCTTTAACAGGAAAAACACTGAAGCTTTCTTT
CASSFNRKNTEAFF
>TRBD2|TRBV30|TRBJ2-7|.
TGTGCCTGGAGTGTAGCGGGGATCACCTACGAGCAGTACTTC
CAWSVAGITYEQYF
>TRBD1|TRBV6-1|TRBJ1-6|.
TGTGCCAGCAGTGAATTAACAGGGGAATCACCCCTCCACTTT
CASSELTGESPLHF
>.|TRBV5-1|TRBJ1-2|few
TGCGCCAGCAGCTTGTCAGGGGATGATGGCTACACCTTC
CASSLSGDDGYTF
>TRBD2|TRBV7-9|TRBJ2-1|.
TGTGCCAGCAGCTTAGACGCGGCTAGCGGGGGGGCAGGGGTTGGTGAGCAGTTCTTC
CASSLDAASGGAGVGEQFF
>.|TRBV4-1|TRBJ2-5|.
TGCGCCAGCAGCAGCGGGACAGGATATCAAGAGACCCAGTACTTC
CASSSGTGYQETQYF
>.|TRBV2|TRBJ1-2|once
TGTGCCAGCAGTGAAGAGGTGACAGGTTATGGCTACACCTTC
CASSEEVTGYGYTF
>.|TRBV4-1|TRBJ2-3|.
TGCGCCAGCAGCCAAGAACGGGAGACAGATACGCAGTATTTT
CASSQERETDTQYF
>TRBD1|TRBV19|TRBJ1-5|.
TGTGCCAGTAGTATCTCCGGGACAGCGGGTCAGCCCCAGCATTTT
CASSISGTAGQPQHF
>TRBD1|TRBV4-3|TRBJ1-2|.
TGCGCCAGCAGCCATGCACAGGGGCTGGAATATGGCTACACCTTC
CASSHAQGLEYGYTF
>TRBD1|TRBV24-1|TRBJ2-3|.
TGTGCCACCAGTCTGACAGGGGGCAGTGGGGGGGCCGCAGATACGCAGTATTTT
CATSLTGGSGGAADTQYF
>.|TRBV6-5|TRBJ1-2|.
TGTGCCAGCAGTTGGAACAGCTATTATGGCTACACCTTC
CASSWNSYYGYTF
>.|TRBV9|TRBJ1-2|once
TGTGCCAGCAGCGTAGTAGCAGGGTTTTCCTATGGCTACACCTTC
CASSVVAGFSYGYTF
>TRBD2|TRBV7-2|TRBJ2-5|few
TGTGCCAGCAGCTTAGTAGCGGGGGCCTTCCAAGAGACCCAGTACTTC
CASSLVAGAFQETQYF
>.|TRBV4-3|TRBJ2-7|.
TGCGCCAGCAGCCTTACGGGGTACGAGCAGTACTTC
CASSLTGYEQYF
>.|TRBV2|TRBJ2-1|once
TGTGCCAGCAGCTTCAGCGGTGAACCTACTTTTGGTGAGCAGTTCTTC
CASSFSGEPTFGEQFF
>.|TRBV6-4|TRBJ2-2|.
TGTGCCAGCAGTGTGGAGGGCGGCACCGGGGAGCTGTTTTTT
CASSVEGGTGELFF
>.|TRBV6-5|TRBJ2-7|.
TGTGCCAGCAGGGACAGCGGCAGGAGCTCCTACGAGCAGTACTTC
CASRDSGRSSYEQYF
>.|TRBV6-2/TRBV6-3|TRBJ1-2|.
TGTGCCAGCAGTTCCGGGGTGAACTATGGCTACACCTTC
CASSSGVNYGYTF
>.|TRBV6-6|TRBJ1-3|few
TGTGCCAGCAGTCGCGGGGGCTCTGGAAACACCATATATTTT
CASSRGGSGNTIYF
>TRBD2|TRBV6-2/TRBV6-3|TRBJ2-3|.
TGTGCCAGCAGTTACTCGATAGCGGGGGGGCAAAACACAGATACGCAGTATTTT
CASSYSIAGGQNTDTQYF
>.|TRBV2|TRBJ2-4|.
TGTGCCAGCAGTGTCCTAGAAAACATTCAGTACTTC
CASSVLENIQYF
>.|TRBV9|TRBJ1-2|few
TGTGCCAGCAGCGTAGTCGGGGATGGCTACACCTTC
CASSVVGDGYTF
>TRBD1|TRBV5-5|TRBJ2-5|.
TGTGCCAGCGGGGACAGGAGGGAAGAGACCCAGTACTTC
CASGDRREETQYF
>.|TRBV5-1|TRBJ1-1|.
TGCGCCAGCAGCTTGGGAGCGGTGAACACTGAAGCTTTCTTT
CASSLGAVNTEAFF
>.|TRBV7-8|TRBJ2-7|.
TGTGCCAGCAGCTTAGGGTTACGGAGATCATACTCCTCCTACGAGCAGTACTTC
CASSLGLRRSYSSYEQYF
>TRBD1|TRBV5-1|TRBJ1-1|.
TGCGCCAGCAGCAAGCTGGGACAGGGAAGAACTGAAGCTTTCTTT
CASSKLGQGRTEAFF
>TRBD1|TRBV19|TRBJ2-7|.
TGTGCCAGTAGTATGGGGACAGGGGCACGCGAGCAGTACTTC
CASSMGTGAREQYF
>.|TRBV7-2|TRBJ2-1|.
TGTGCCAGCAGCTTACGGGTCGGGGGATTCGATGAGCAGTTCTTC
CASSLRVGGFDEQFF
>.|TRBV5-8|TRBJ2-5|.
TGTGCCAGCAGCTTGGCTAGAGACCAAGAGACCCAGTACTTC
CASSLARDQETQYF
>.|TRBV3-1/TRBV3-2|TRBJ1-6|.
TGTGCCAGCAGCCCGAGGACAGACTCACCCCTCCACTTT
CASSPRTDSPLHF